The 3 T cell receptor beta chains reported below all come from one sample, sequenced in a study of T cell repertoires in cytomegalovirus infection. The antigens for these receptors are not known. TCRdb ran MiXCR on the reads and lists one entry per CDR3 protein. Altogether 150,000 or so distinct CDR3 sequences are present, about 31% being singletons, with the ten largest covering around half. Here the sequenced sample was CD8+ T cells from cultured PBMCs, taken from culture after CMV antigen stimulation. The receptors derive from a human donor in good health (CMV status not recorded). Some clones in this sample may be carry-over from other donors' samples.

The chain is built from TRBV7-2 and TRBJ1-3, with TRBD1 as a possible D gene (5 bases). V shed 2 bases and J shed 0 bases, with 8 bases lying between them. The germline gives CDR1 SGHTA, CDR2 FQGNSA. The CDR3 length is 15 residues. CDR3 nucleotide sequence: TGTGCCAGCAGCTTATGGGGGATCTCTGGAAACACCATATATTTT. This gives the protein CASSLWGISGNTIYF.

The chain carries TRBV12-3 or TRBV12-4 and TRBJ1-5; 7 bases are a match to TRBD1. The CDR3 consists of 15 residues. After removal of 6 bases from V and 4 bases from J, the junction contained 9 bases not matched to a gene. CDR3 DNA sequence: TGTGCCAGCAGCCCGACAGGGTCCCCAAATCAGCCCCAGCATTTT. It codes for CASSPTGSPNQPQHF.

CDR3 in DNA: TGTGCCAGTAGTAACGGACAGGGAAGAGCGTATGGCTACACCTTC. Translated: CASSNGQGRAYGYTF. The V call is TRBV19, the J call TRBJ1-2, with 8 bases lining up with TRBD1. The V gene end was trimmed by 4 bases and the J gene end by 5 bases; junction bases not matched to a gene: 9. Germline V CDR1 and CDR2: LNHDA, SQIVND (reference sequence). This CDR3 contains 15 residues. Looking up the rest from reference TRBV19 and TRBJ1-2 gives the full variable domain: DGGITQSPKYLFRKEGQNVTLSCEQNLNHDAMYWYRQDPGQGLRLIYYSQIVNDFQKGDIAEGYSVSREKKESFPLTVTSAQKNPTAFYLCASSNGQGRAYGYTFGSGTRLTVV.